The clone carrying this T cell receptor beta chain showed up many times. The sample is drawn from a study of molecular identifiers for immune sequencing clone quantification. From the PCR reads, TCRdb called clonotypes with MiXCR, one entry per CDR3 protein. The profile shows hundreds of thousands of distinct CDR3 sequences, about 25% of them singletons. The CDR3 runs 15 residues. Per germline, CDR1 LGHNA and CDR2 YSLEER. V gave up 4 bases and J gave up 3 bases; unmatched junction bases: 4. The sequence was collected from a human donor in good health. Some libraries in this study had Jurkat cell RNA spiked in. The V gene is TRBV4-3, the J gene TRBJ1-5; the match to TRBD1 covers 9 bases. The sample comprised naive CD8+ T cells from blood, with Jurkat cell RNA spiked in. Documented subset: FACS-sorted CD8+CD4-CCR7+CD45RA+ naive T cells. The CDR3 loop reads CASSLGQGLNQPQHF. DNA for the CDR3: TGCGCCAGCAGCCTGGGACAGGGACTCAATCAGCCCCAGCATTTT.